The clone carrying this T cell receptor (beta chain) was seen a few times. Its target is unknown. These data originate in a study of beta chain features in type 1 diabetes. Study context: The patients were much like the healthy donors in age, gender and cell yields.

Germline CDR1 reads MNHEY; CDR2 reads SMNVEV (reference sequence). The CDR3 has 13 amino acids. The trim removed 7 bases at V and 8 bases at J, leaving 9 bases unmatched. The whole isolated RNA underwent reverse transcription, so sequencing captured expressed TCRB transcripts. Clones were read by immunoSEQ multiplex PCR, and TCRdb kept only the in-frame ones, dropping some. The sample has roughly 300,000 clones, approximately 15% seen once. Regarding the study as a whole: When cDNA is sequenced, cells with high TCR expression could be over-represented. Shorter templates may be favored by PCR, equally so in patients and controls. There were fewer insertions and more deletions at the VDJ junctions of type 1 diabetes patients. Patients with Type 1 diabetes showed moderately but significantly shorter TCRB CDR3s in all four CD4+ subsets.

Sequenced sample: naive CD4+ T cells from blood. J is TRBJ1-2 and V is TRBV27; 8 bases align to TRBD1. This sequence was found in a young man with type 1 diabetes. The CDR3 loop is CASTPGQAGGYTF. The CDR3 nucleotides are TGTGCCAGCACCCCGGGACAGGCTGGGGGCTACACCTTC.